These 2 T cell receptor beta chains were sequenced from one sample in a study of blood T cell repertoires in COVID-19. Using immunoSEQ multiplex PCR, the repertoire was profiled, and TCRdb retains in-frame clones only, with some absent. The sample holds 50,000 to 70,000 clones, around 80% seen once. What was sequenced was peripheral blood. These receptors originate from a woman aged 55-69 years with acute or convalescent COVID-19.

The chain employs TRBV6-2 or TRBV6-3 and TRBJ2-3; the match to TRBD2 covers 12 bases. The germline gives CDR1 MNHEY, CDR2 SVGEGT. The length of the CDR3 is 17 residues. J gave up 1 base and V 3 bases, and 5 bases lay outside the gene matches. CDR3 in amino acids: CASSYRTSGTRTDTQYF. The CDR3 DNA sequence: TGTGCCAGCAGTTATCGGACTAGCGGGACTCGCACAGATACGCAGTATTTT.

The genes are TRBV19 and TRBJ1-5; 7 nucleotides line up with TRBD1. With 5 bases clipped from V and 4 bases from J, the junction kept 2 bases outside the gene matches. This CDR3 is built from 13 residues. Looked up from germline, CDR1 is LNHDA and CDR2 is SQIVND (reference sequence). CDR3 coding DNA: TGTGCCAGTAGTGTGACAGGGAATCAGCCCCAGCATTTT. This encodes CASSVTGNQPQHF.